This T cell receptor (beta chain) was found in a study of glioma-infiltrating T cells after dendritic cell vaccination. Overall study context: Dendritic cells derived from monocytes and pulsed with autologous tumor lysate formed the vaccine. Study-level points and caveats: Higher TCR clonality did not directly relate to longer survival.

This clone was counted a few times. Its antigen is not identified. The PCR used 60 V beta and 13 J beta primers. Produced via immunoSEQ multiplex PCR; TCRdb's table is partial and in-frame only. The sample yields under 130,000 clones, 75% to 85% seen once. From germline, CDR1 is SGHDT and CDR2 YYEEEE. V lost 6 bases and J 4 bases, leaving 14 bases between the germline ends. The CDR3 contains 14 residues. Sequenced material: blood, taken before dendritic cell vaccination. This clonotype was sampled from a human donor with glioblastoma. The chain recombines TRBV5-6 with TRBJ1-3; maybe TRBD1 (5 bases). The CDR3 DNA reads TGTGCCAGCATCGCAGGGTACCAAGGAAACACCATATATTTT. Protein: CASIAGYQGNTIYF.